Each of the 21 T cell receptor beta chains below was sequenced from the same sample in a study of shared clonotypes between healthy human individuals (TCRdb year 2020). The method was the immunoSEQ multiplex PCR assay. This immuneACCESS table, as held by TCRdb, lists in-frame sequences with V and J called but not all clones. Of the missing ones, under half trace to an unresolved V gene in checked studies; the others have no known cause. For this sample the table gives 2,100,000 or so clones, of which around 95% were detected only once. The top ten clonotypes cover roughly 0.13% of the sample. The sequenced sample was naive CD4+ T cells sorted from blood. Sample cell subset or site, as interpreted from the label and publication: CD45RA+ positively selected. These receptor sequences come from a man between 18 and 35 years old in good health.

The chain carries TRBV10-1 and TRBJ2-7; TRBD2 agrees at 12 bases. Looked up from germline, CDR1 is WNHNN and CDR2 is SYGVQD (reference sequence). V dropped 5 bases and J dropped 7; count of bases not matched to a gene: 3. The CDR3 covers 13 residues. The CDR3 sequence: CASSLAGGSEQYF. The CDR3 DNA is TGCGCCAGCAGTCTAGCGGGAGGGAGTGAGCAGTACTTC.

V usage is TRBV6-1 and J usage is TRBJ1-5; perhaps TRBD1 as D (6 bases). Trimming cost V 3 bases and J 2 bases, with 14 bases left between them. There are 16 residues in the CDR3. In germline, CDR1 is MNHNS, CDR2 SASEGT. This CDR3 is CASSEATGIGNQPQHF. The CDR3 bases are TGTGCCAGCAGTGAGGCTACAGGGATAGGCAATCAGCCCCAGCATTTT.

A remark on this clone: Other DNA variants within this sample encode the same CDR3. This sequence joins TRBV6-5 and TRBJ1-1; D not certain. This CDR3 comprises 14 residues. Germline V gene lookup returns CDR1 MNHEY and CDR2 SVGAGI. Between the trimmed V and J ends, which lost 2 bases and 0 bases, there was a span of 7 bases. The CDR3 bases are TGTGCCAGCAGTTACGGAGGAGTGAACACTGAAGCTTTCTTT. Its translation: CASSYGGVNTEAFF.

The chain combines TRBV25-1 with TRBJ2-1, with 9 nucleotides matching TRBD1. Germline V gene data show CDR1 as MGHDK and CDR2 as SYGVNS. Trimming took 5 bases from V and 6 from J; bases not matched to a gene: 8. CDR3 length equals 15 residues. DNA of the CDR3: TGTGCCAGCAGTACTCCGGGACAGGGAGGCAATGAGCAGTTCTTC. The encoded protein is CASSTPGQGGNEQFF. Combining the CDR3 with reference TRBV25-1 and TRBJ2-1 gives the whole variable domain EADIYQTPRYLVIGTGKKITLECSQTMGHDKMYWYQQDPGMELHLIHYSYGVNSTEKGDLSSESTVSRIRTEHFPLTLESARPSHTSQYLCASSTPGQGGNEQFFGPGTRLTVL.

The chain couples TRBV5-6 to TRBJ2-7, with a tentative D call TRBD1 (5 bases). CDR3 length: 14 amino acids. In germline, CDR1 is SGHDT, CDR2 YYEEEE. Deletions cut 3 bases from V and 2 bases from J, with 12 bases between. The CDR3 spells CASSSLDKPYEQYF. For the CDR3, the DNA is TGTGCCAGCAGCTCGCTGGACAAGCCCTACGAGCAGTACTTC.

This clone was found once. The chain joins TRBV5-1 to TRBJ2-7, with D hard to call. The CDR3 is made up of 12 amino acids. Looked up from germline, CDR1 is SGHRS and CDR2 is YFSETQ. V lost 2 bases, J lost 3 bases, and 6 bases lay in between. The CDR3 DNA is TGCGCCAGCAGCTTACATAACTACGAGCAGTACTTC. This gives the protein CASSLHNYEQYF.

J is TRBJ2-3 and V is TRBV4-3, with D possibly matching TRBD2 (6 bases). The CDR3 loop spans 12 amino acids. V was cut by 5 bases and J by 6 bases, with 9 bases left in between. CDR1 LGHNA and CDR2 YSLEER come from the germline V gene. The CDR3 region has the DNA TGCGCCAGCAGCTTACGGGGGGATACGCAGTATTTT. It translates to CASSLRGDTQYF.

This chain joins TRBV2 and TRBJ2-7; TRBD1 agrees at 8 bases. Per germline, CDR1 SNHLY and CDR2 FYNNEI. This CDR3 is 14 amino acids long. V lost 5 bases, J lost 7 bases, and 10 bases stayed unmatched. The DNA of the CDR3 is TGTGCCAGCAGTCTGCGACAGGGGCTCGGGGAGCAGTACTTC. It yields the protein CASSLRQGLGEQYF.

The chain employs TRBV27 and TRBJ2-2; D gene ambiguous. Trimming left V 3 bases short and J 3 bases short, with 14 bases between. CDR1 is MNHEY and CDR2 is SMNVEV in the germline V gene (reference sequence). CDR3 length: 16 residues. Here the CDR3 DNA reads TGTGCCAGCAGTTTGTCTAGGAATTTGTACACCGGGGAGCTGTTTTTT. It encodes CASSLSRNLYTGELFF.

This chain links TRBV19 with TRBJ1-2; D remains unclear. Trimming cost V 5 bases and J 3 bases, with 16 bases left between them. The germline V gene encodes CDR1 LNHDA and CDR2 SQIVND (reference sequence). The CDR3 runs to 15 residues. The CDR3 coding sequence is TGTGCCAGTAGTCCGAGGGCTTCCGCGGACTATGGCTACACCTTC. Translated: CASSPRASADYGYTF. The variable domain in full, with the rest retrieved from reference TRBV19 and TRBJ1-2, is DGGITQSPKYLFRKEGQNVTLSCEQNLNHDAMYWYRQDPGQGLRLIYYSQIVNDFQKGDIAEGYSVSREKKESFPLTVTSAQKNPTAFYLCASSPRASADYGYTFGSGTRLTVV.

This clone has only one observation. The CDR3 loop is CSVSQGNQPQHF. The CDR3 nucleotides read TGCAGCGTTAGCCAGGGGAATCAGCCCCAGCATTTT. V usage is TRBV29-1 and J usage is TRBJ1-5, with a weak D call TRBD1 (6 bases). The germline gives CDR1 SQVTM, CDR2 ANQGSEA. The CDR3 runs to 12 residues. With 5 bases removed from V and 4 bases from J, the gap between germline ends came to 9 bases.

The chain carries TRBV11-2 and TRBJ2-1; 10 bases are shared with TRBD2. The CDR3 loop spans 16 amino acids. J gave up 8 bases and V 5 bases, and 12 bases lay outside the gene matches. Germline V gene sequence: CDR1 SGHAT, CDR2 FQNNGV. Here the CDR3 reads CASSPFGTSGVDEQFF. The DNA for the CDR3 is TGTGCCAGCAGCCCTTTCGGCACTAGCGGGGTGGATGAGCAGTTCTTC.

This clone was found a few times. The chain links TRBV2 to TRBJ1-1, with D unclear. From germline, CDR1 is SNHLY and CDR2 FYNNEI. Trimming cost V 4 bases and J 7 bases, with 7 bases left between them. This CDR3 contains 11 residues. The CDR3 reads CASSVRVEAFF. CDR3 in DNA: TGTGCCAGCAGTGTGAGAGTTGAAGCTTTCTTT.

The gene calls are TRBV19 and TRBJ2-2; D ambiguous. The CDR3 runs to 14 residues. Germline V gene lookup returns CDR1 LNHDA and CDR2 SQIVND (reference sequence). V was shortened by 2 bases and J by 4 bases, with 8 bases between the two germline ends. For the CDR3, the DNA is TGTGCCAGTAGTATAAAGCAGGTCACCGGGGAGCTGTTTTTT. Translating it yields CASSIKQVTGELFF.

The chain recombines TRBV21-1 with TRBJ1-5. TRBV21-1 is annotated as a pseudogene. This CDR3 is built from 14 residues. The CDR3 DNA is TGTGCCAGCAGCAAAGGGGGGAGGTGGCAGCCCCAGCATTTT. It codes for CASSKGGRWQPQHF.

V gene TRBV30 combines with J gene TRBJ2-3; D may match TRBD1 or TRBD2 (5 bases each). V lost 5 bases and J lost 9, with 9 bases in between. The CDR3 contains 10 residues. The germline CDR1 and CDR2 sequences are GTSNPN and SVGIG (reference sequence). CDR3 in DNA: TGTGCCTGGGCCAGGGAGACGCAGTATTTT. Its protein product is CAWARETQYF.

The V call is TRBV5-1, the J call TRBJ1-1; 8 bases match TRBD1. V gave up 2 bases and J gave up 5 bases; unmatched junction bases: 5. The CDR3 runs to 14 residues. Germline V CDR1 and CDR2: SGHRS, YFSETQ. The CDR3 DNA reads TGCGCCAGCAGCTTATCAGGGGGCCGGACTGAAGCTTTCTTT. It yields the protein CASSLSGGRTEAFF.

This clone was seen a few times. The chain has TRBV27 and TRBJ1-6; the D is unclear. Trimming took 4 bases from V and 7 from J, leaving 8 bases between them. There are 13 residues in the CDR3. Germline loops: CDR1 MNHEY, CDR2 SMNVEV (reference sequence). CDR3 sequence: CASSWELNSPLHF. The CDR3 coding sequence is TGTGCCAGCAGTTGGGAGCTAAATTCACCCCTCCACTTT.

The rearrangement links TRBV5-5 to TRBJ1-5; 9 bases line up with TRBD1. J lost 6 bases, V lost 7 bases, and 8 bases had no gene match. CDR3 size: 14 residues. Germline CDR1 reads SGHKS; CDR2 reads YYEKEE (reference sequence). CDR3 in DNA: TGTGCCAGCGGAACGGGACAGGGTCGTCAGCCCCAGCATTTT. Its protein is CASGTGQGRQPQHF.

This rearrangement joins TRBV28 to TRBJ1-5; D is unclear. This CDR3 has 15 residues. Trimming removed 2 bases at V and 1 base at J, with 9 bases between. In germline, CDR1 is MDHEN, CDR2 SYDVKM. The CDR3 DNA follows: TGTGCCAGCAGTTTAGCCGGACGGAGCAATCAGCCCCAGCATTTT. Amino acid sequence: CASSLAGRSNQPQHF.

The chain recombines TRBV11-2 with TRBJ2-2, with D unclear. V lost 6 bases to trimming and J lost 6 bases, with 11 bases between them. The CDR3 runs to 13 residues. CDR1 is SGHAT and CDR2 is FQNNGV in the germline V gene. CDR3 DNA sequence: TGTGCCAGCAGTTTTAGTGGCCCCGGGGAGCTGTTTTTT. The encoded protein is CASSFSGPGELFF.